The TCR beta chain described here comes from a study of human T cells and chemical hapten exposure. Study-level results: Counts of TCRs above 1 in 1000 frequency stayed unchanged with DPC sensitization. Among expanded TCRs, significantly more large CDR3 similarity clusters formed than among controls.

Concerning this clonotype itself: Its matching antigen is unknown.

TCRdb re-called the RACE reads through MiXCR, storing one row per CDR3 protein. Here the sample spans about 340,000 distinct CDR3 sequences, around 7% being singletons. Sample time point: patch test 1, 2 weeks after DPC sensitization. Specified treatment: therapeutic diphenylcyclopropenone sensitization with weekly scalp DPC. The donor pool consisted of alopecia patients aged 18 to 70 years, considered suitable for DPC. Researchers extracted total RNA from unfractionated whole blood. This sample comprised whole blood, obtained in connection with sensitization to the hapten diphenylcyclopropenone (DPC). The sequence derives from a woman between 18 and 29 years old with alopecia areata. Some clones in this sample may be carry-over from other donors' samples.

The CDR3 nucleotides are TGCGCCAGCAGCCTATACAGGGGCTCTCTTGGCTACACCTTC. Encoded protein: CASSLYRGSLGYTF. The chain joins TRBV4-3 to TRBJ1-2, with 7 positions matching TRBD1. V was clipped by 4 bases and J by 7 bases; unmatched bases: 9. CDR3 length: 14 residues. CDR1 is LGHNA and CDR2 is YSLEER in the germline V gene.